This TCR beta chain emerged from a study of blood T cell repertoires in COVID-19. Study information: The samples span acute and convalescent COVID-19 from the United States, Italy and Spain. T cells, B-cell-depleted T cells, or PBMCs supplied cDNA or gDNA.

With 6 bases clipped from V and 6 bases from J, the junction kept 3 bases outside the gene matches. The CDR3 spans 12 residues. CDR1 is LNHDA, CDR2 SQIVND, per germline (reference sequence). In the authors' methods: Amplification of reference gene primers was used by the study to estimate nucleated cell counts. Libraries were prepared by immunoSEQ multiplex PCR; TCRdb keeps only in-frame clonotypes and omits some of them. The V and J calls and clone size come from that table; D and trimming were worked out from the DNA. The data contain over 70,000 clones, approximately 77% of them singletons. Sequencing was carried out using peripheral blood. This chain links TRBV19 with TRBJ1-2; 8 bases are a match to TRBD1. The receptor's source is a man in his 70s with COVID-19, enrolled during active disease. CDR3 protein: CASRDRVNGYTF. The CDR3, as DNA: TGTGCCAGTAGGGACAGGGTGAATGGCTACACCTTC.